A selection of T cell receptor beta chains follows, all from one sample in a study of identifying expanded T cells in peripheral blood. This table comes from immunoSEQ multiplex PCR, and its TCRdb copy is limited to in-frame clones, with some not included. The sample gives about 81,000 clones, 80% to 85% of which show up once; roughly a fifth is in the top ten. Input material: blood. The receptors derive from a person between 18 and 75 years old in good health. Both conserved end residues are part of each CDR3. The D gene is left open where the match is weak.

TRBJ2-5	TRBV4-3	-	TGCGCCAGCAGCCAAGACGAACTAGAACAAGAGACCCAGTACTTC	CASSQDELEQETQYF
TRBJ2-5	TRBV6-5	TRBD1	TGTGCCAGCAGTTACGGCAGGGGGTGGCAAGAGACCCAGTACTTC	CASSYGRGWQETQYF
TRBJ2-5	TRBV7-9	TRBD1	TGTGCCAGCAGCTTAGAACCACAGGGGTCCCGGACCCAGTACTTC	CASSLEPQGSRTQYF
TRBJ2-7	TRBV4-1	-	TGCGCCAGCAGCCAAGTCACACTCTACGAGCAGTACTTC	CASSQVTLYEQYF
TRBJ2-7	TRBV7-6	TRBD2	TGTGCCAGCAGCCCCCAAAGGCTAGCGGGTTCCGGGGAGCAGTACTTC	CASSPQRLAGSGEQYF
TRBJ2-7	TRBV28	-	TGTGCCAGCAGCCCCATTTTTTACGAGCAGTACTTC	CASSPIFYEQYF
TRBJ2-2	TRBV5-6	TRBD1	TGTGCCAGCAGCTTCGGGGACAGAAACACCGGGGAGCTGTTTTTT	CASSFGDRNTGELFF
TRBJ2-3	TRBV6-6	-	TGTGCCAGCAGCAACCGGGCCCAGAGCGCAGATACGCAGTATTTT	CASSNRAQSADTQYF
TRBJ1-3	TRBV28	-	TGTGCCAGCAGTTCCCGACAAGGGCAGGGGCGCCCCAGCCTGGGAAACACCATATATTTT	CASSSRQGQGRPSLGNTIYF
TRBJ2-5	TRBV25-1	-	TGTGCCAGCAGTGAACGGACGGAACAAGAGACCCAGTACTTC	CASSERTEQETQYF
TRBJ2-7	TRBV13	-	TGTGCCAGCAGCCTTTTCCCCAGCTACGAGCAGTACTTC	CASSLFPSYEQYF
TRBJ2-1	TRBV14	TRBD2	TGTGCCAGCAGCCAATACGAGCGGGGATACTACAATGAGCAGTTCTTC	CASSQYERGYYNEQFF
TRBJ2-7	TRBV27	-	TGTGCCAGCAGGAGTCAGGGTGGCGAGCAGTACTTC	CASRSQGGEQYF
TRBJ1-1	TRBV29-1	-	TGCAGCGCCCTGAGGCAGGGACATACTGAAGCTTTCTTT	CSALRQGHTEAFF
TRBJ2-1	TRBV5-1	TRBD2	TGCGCCAGCAGCTTTTCCCGACTAGCGGGAGGTCTCAATGAGCAGTTCTTC	CASSFSRLAGGLNEQFF
TRBJ1-2	TRBV7-9	-	TGTGCCAGCAGCTGGGGACGGGATGGCTACACCTTC	CASSWGRDGYTF
TRBJ1-5	TRBV28	TRBD1	TGTGCCAGCAGCCAAACAGGGGGGAACAATCAGCCCCAGCATTTT	CASSQTGGNNQPQHF
TRBJ2-7	TRBV18	-	TGTGCCAGCTCACCACCGGGATTTTTTGAGGGCAGCCACGAGCAGTACTTC	CASSPPGFFEGSHEQYF